This T cell receptor (beta chain) derives from a study of response to subunit inactivated influenza vaccine. This clonotype appeared a few times. Its specificity is unknown. TCRdb analysed the RT-PCR reads with MiXCR anew, one entry per CDR3 protein. The table lists 500,000 to 650,000 distinct CDR3 sequences, 7.6% of them singletons. Overall study results and limits: There was a suggestion from the authors that each seasonal influenza vaccination recruits few new T cells.

The J segment lost 7 bases and the V segment lost 3 bases, leaving 6 bases of the junction unmatched. CDR3 length equals 15 residues. CDR1 is LNHDA and CDR2 is SQIVND in the germline V gene (reference sequence). The rearrangement uses TRBV19 and TRBJ2-1, with 10 bases lining up with TRBD2. This TCR derives from a man between 50 and 69 years old who received an inactivated influenza vaccine. The source was PBMCs from blood, collected around 25 months after vaccination. CDR3 sequence: CASSIGGLAMNEQFF. The CDR3 nucleotides are TGTGCCAGTAGTATCGGGGGACTAGCGATGAATGAGCAGTTCTTC. The full variable domain, completed using reference TRBV19 and TRBJ2-1, is DGGITQSPKYLFRKEGQNVTLSCEQNLNHDAMYWYRQDPGQGLRLIYYSQIVNDFQKGDIAEGYSVSREKKESFPLTVTSAQKNPTAFYLCASSIGGLAMNEQFFGPGTRLTVL.